The 17 T cell receptor beta chains below come from one sample, sequenced in a study of cytomegalovirus exposure and HLA in healthy donors. This PCR relied on a set of 60 Vbeta primers and 13 Jbeta primers. Sequencing used immunoSEQ multiplex PCR; TCRdb keeps in-frame clones, though not all of them. The table includes around 100,000 clones, nearly 80% detected once. The sample consisted of PBMCs. The receptor set was obtained from a woman in her thirties or forties in good health and CMV-seropositive.

The chain recombines TRBV7-2 with TRBJ1-1; D call uncertain. CDR1 and CDR2 from the germline V gene are SGHTA and FQGNSA. CDR3 length: 14 amino acids. V lost 5 bases and J 4 bases, leaving 14 bases between the germline ends. The CDR3 nucleotides read TGTGCCAGCAGCCTAAGACCTAGCGGCACTGAAGCTTTCTTT. This encodes CASSLRPSGTEAFF.

The CDR3 DNA is TGTGCCAGCAGTTTATATGTCAGGGGGCGGGGTATAGGGGGCTACACCTTC. Translation gives CASSLYVRGRGIGGYTF. The gene calls are TRBV27 and TRBJ1-2; TRBD1 matches at 8 bases. CDR1 MNHEY and CDR2 SMNVEV come from the germline V gene (reference sequence). V dropped 1 base and J dropped 8; count of bases not matched to a gene: 15. CDR3 length equals 17 residues.

This rearrangement joins TRBV19 to TRBJ2-1; 7 bases fit TRBD2. V lost 5 bases to trimming and J lost 7 bases; unmatched junction nucleotides: 5. Germline V CDR1 and CDR2: LNHDA, SQIVND (reference sequence). This CDR3 spans 13 amino acids. The CDR3 coding sequence is TGTGCCAGTAGTGGCGGGGGTGGGAATGAGCAGTTCTTC. Encoded protein: CASSGGGGNEQFF.

This chain uses TRBV27 with TRBJ1-1; the D is unclear. The CDR3 is 14 amino acids. V lost 5 bases and J lost 7, with 17 bases in between. Looked up from germline, CDR1 is MNHEY and CDR2 is SMNVEV (reference sequence). CDR3 DNA: TGTGCCAGCAGTCCACCCATTCCCCCCGGTGAAGCTTTCTTT. It translates to CASSPPIPPGEAFF.

The chain combines TRBV4-1 with TRBJ2-7, with 7 bases aligning to TRBD1. CDR1 MGHRA and CDR2 YSYEKL come from the germline V gene. CDR3 length: 14 amino acids. Trimming took 3 bases from V and 3 from J; bases not matched to a gene: 5. CDR3 bases: TGCGCCAGCAGCCAGTACGGACAGGTCTACGAGCAGTACTTC. Protein: CASSQYGQVYEQYF.

The genes are TRBV7-2 and TRBJ2-7, with 12 bases fitting TRBD1. V dropped 3 bases and J dropped 5; count of bases not matched to a gene: 5. Germline V lookup: CDR1 SGHTA, CDR2 FQGNSA. This CDR3 has 15 amino acids. The DNA of the CDR3 is TGTGCCAGCAGCTTGAAGGGACAGGGGGCCCACGAGCAGTACTTC. It specifies CASSLKGQGAHEQYF.

This chain links TRBV7-3 with TRBJ2-7; 14 bases are a match to TRBD2. The germline V gene encodes CDR1 SGHTA and CDR2 FQGTGA. The V segment lost 4 bases and the J segment 6 bases; nucleotides outside the gene matches: 8. The CDR3 totals 16 residues. This CDR3 reads CASSSTGTSGSVEQYF. In DNA, the CDR3 is TGTGCCAGCAGCTCAACCGGGACTAGCGGGAGTGTCGAGCAGTACTTC.

This CDR3 is CASSEGQGTYTQYF. CDR3 in DNA: TGTGCCAGCAGTGAGGGACAGGGAACCTATACGCAGTATTTT. The chain combines TRBV25-1 with TRBJ2-3; 9 bases are a match to TRBD1. CDR3 size: 14 residues. V shed 3 bases, J shed 7 bases, and the junction held 5 bases outside the gene matches. Germline CDR1 and CDR2: MGHDK and SYGVNS.

This chain uses TRBV11-2 with TRBJ2-3; D perhaps matches TRBD2 (6 bases). V shed 3 bases and J shed 3 bases, with 13 bases lying between them. CDR1 and CDR2 (germline): SGHAT, FQNNGV. The length of the CDR3 is 15 residues. The CDR3 nucleotides read TGTGCCAGCAGCTTCGGGGACTTTTCTACAGATACGCAGTATTTT. It yields the protein CASSFGDFSTDTQYF. Full variable domain (remainder filled in from reference TRBV11-2 and TRBJ2-3): EAGVAQSPRYKIIEKRQSVAFWCNPISGHATLYWYQQILGQGPKLLIQFQNNGVVDDSQLPKDRFSAERLKGVDSTLKIQPAKLEDSAVYLCASSFGDFSTDTQYFGPGTRLTVL.

V is TRBV29-1 and J is TRBJ2-1; TRBD2 is a possible D gene (5 bases). The germline V and J ends were trimmed by 4 bases and 4 bases, with 8 bases remaining between them. Germline V gene sequence: CDR1 SQVTM, CDR2 ANQGSEA. The CDR3 extends over 12 amino acids. CDR3 residues: CSVVSGYNEQFF. CDR3 coding DNA: TGCAGCGTTGTAAGCGGTTACAATGAGCAGTTCTTC.

This clone was counted once. This chain joins TRBV20-1 and TRBJ2-3; D uncertain. Trimming cost V 7 bases and J 1 base, with 6 bases left between them. Germline V gene sequence: CDR1 DFQATT, CDR2 SNEGSKA (reference sequence). The CDR3 runs to 11 residues. CDR3 protein: CSGRGTDTQYF. The CDR3 DNA sequence: TGCAGTGGCCGGGGCACAGATACGCAGTATTTT.

The chain couples TRBV29-1 to TRBJ2-7; D perhaps matches TRBD2 (7 bases). In germline, CDR1 is SQVTM, CDR2 ANQGSEA. The CDR3 covers 13 residues. The V gene lost 5 bases and the J gene lost 3 bases, with 14 bases spanning the gap. The CDR3 nucleotides are TGCAGCGTTTGGGGGGGGCTTAACTACGAGCAGTACTTC. This encodes CSVWGGLNYEQYF.

The V and J genes are TRBV4-3 and TRBJ1-1; D is uncertain. The CDR3 has 13 residues. Germline CDR1 and CDR2: LGHNA and YSLEER. Trimming took off 0 bases at V and 0 bases at J, with 2 bases between the two ends. The CDR3 sequence is CASSQDMNTEAFF. CDR3 DNA: TGCGCCAGCAGCCAAGATATGAACACTGAAGCTTTCTTT.

The chain links TRBV6-6 to TRBJ1-4; the D is unclear. CDR1 is MNHNY and CDR2 is SVGAGI in the germline V gene (reference sequence). Trimming cost V 3 bases and J 14 bases, with 19 bases left between them. The CDR3 runs 14 residues. The CDR3 DNA sequence: TGTGCCAGCAGTTATCGTCGTTTGGTCGGTAACCTGTTTTTT. Translation gives CASSYRRLVGNLFF.

V and J are TRBV18 and TRBJ2-3; 8 nucleotides match TRBD1. The CDR3 spans 15 residues. Per the germline V gene, CDR1 is KGHSH and CDR2 is LQKENI. V was clipped by 5 bases and J by 6 bases; unmatched bases: 10. The CDR3 reads CASSADRGKGDTQYF. CDR3 DNA: TGTGCCAGCTCAGCCGACAGGGGAAAGGGGGATACGCAGTATTTT.

V and J are TRBV7-9 and TRBJ2-7; the D is unclear. V was trimmed by 3 bases and J by 6 bases, leaving 12 bases between them. Per germline, CDR1 SEHNR and CDR2 FQNEAQ (reference sequence). This CDR3 is 13 amino acids long. CDR3 protein: CASSFLFSSEQYF. The CDR3 coding sequence is TGTGCCAGCAGCTTCCTCTTTAGTTCCGAGCAGTACTTC.

A word on this clone: At one end the junction does not follow the germline gene, possibly because of a read error. The V call is TRBV6-5, the J call TRBJ1-2; 7 positions match TRBD1. Germline assignment: CDR1 MNHEY and CDR2 SVGAGI. The CDR3 runs 15 residues. The DNA of the CDR3 is TGTGCCAGCAGTTCTAACCCGACAGGGAACTATGGCTACCCCTTC. It translates to CASSSNPTGNYGYPF.